These T cell receptor beta chains were read from a single sample in a study of siplizumab effects on memory and regulatory T cells. TCRdb keeps only in-frame clones here, not all; method: immunoSEQ multiplex PCR. This table holds around 100,000 clones, 85% to 95% found once. Sequences were obtained from non-Treg CD4+ T cells sorted from blood. These receptors all stem from a human donor in good health. CDR3s include the opening cysteine and the closing phenylalanine or tryptophan. Fields, in order: CDR3 length, J gene, clone size, V gene, D gene, CDR3 DNA, CDR3 protein. The D gene is left open where the match is weak. Expanded clones get a size class; other rows say once, few or many, or leave the size out.

16 TRBJ1-6 . TRBV10-3 TRBD1 TGTGCCATCAGTGCGGGACAGGGGGTAGATAATTCACCCCTCCACTTT CAISAGQGVDNSPLHF
15 TRBJ2-1 . TRBV27 . TGTGCCAGCAGTGGTGGAGACACACGATACAATGAGCAGTTCTTC CASSGGDTRYNEQFF
15 TRBJ1-2 . TRBV10-3 TRBD1 TGTGCCAGTCGTTCCGGGACAGGGGGCGAAAGCGGCTACACCTTC CASRSGTGGESGYTF
13 TRBJ2-5 . TRBV7-3 TRBD2 TGTGCCAGCAGCGGCGGGAGCGGGGAGACCCAGTACTTC CASSGGSGETQYF
13 TRBJ2-7 few TRBV6-6 . TGTGCCAGCAGTGACAGGCGCTCCTACGAGCAGTACTTC CASSDRRSYEQYF
15 TRBJ2-1 . TRBV2 . TGTGCCAGCAGTGGGACCGGCGGGGCATCCAATGAGCAGTTCTTC CASSGTGGASNEQFF
16 TRBJ2-7 . TRBV7-2 . TGTGCCAGCAGCTTCACCCTAGCGCGCGCAAGGTACGAGCAGTACTTC CASSFTLARARYEQYF
16 TRBJ2-4 . TRBV7-9 TRBD2 TGTGCCAGCAGCTTAGGGACTAGCGGGGGCCGGGACATTCAGTACTTC CASSLGTSGGRDIQYF
18 TRBJ1-5 . TRBV19 TRBD1 TGTGCCAGTAGGTTTGGGACAGGGCGATATATGGGCAATCAGCCCCAGCATTTT CASRFGTGRYMGNQPQHF
16 TRBJ1-3 . TRBV7-9 TRBD1 TGTGCCAGCAGCTTTCCCAGGGGGTTCGCTGGAAACACCATATATTTT CASSFPRGFAGNTIYF
15 TRBJ1-2 . TRBV9 TRBD1 TGTGCCAGCAGCCCGGGACAGGTGACTAACTATGGCTACACCTTC CASSPGQVTNYGYTF
13 TRBJ2-3 . TRBV6-4 . TGTGCCAGCAGTCGGGACGGCGGGGATACGCAGTATTTT CASSRDGGDTQYF
16 TRBJ2-3 . TRBV6-1 TRBD2 TGTGCCAGCAGTGACCTAGCGGGAGGGAGCACAGATACGCAGTATTTT CASSDLAGGSTDTQYF
14 TRBJ1-3 . TRBV18 . TGTGCCAGCTCACCAGGGGGAGCCGGAAACACCATATATTTT CASSPGGAGNTIYF
17 TRBJ2-3 once TRBV4-1 . TGCGCCAGCAGCACTGGGCTGTTTCTCTCTAGCACAGATACGCAGTATTTT CASSTGLFLSSTDTQYF
13 TRBJ2-7 . TRBV30 . TGTGCCTGGAGTGTAATGCAGGGGGGCGAGCAGTACTTC CAWSVMQGGEQYF
14 TRBJ2-1 once TRBV5-1 . TGCGCCAGCAGCTTTGGTTCGAAGAACAATGAGCAGTTCTTC CASSFGSKNNEQFF
12 TRBJ2-3 once TRBV7-9 . TGTGCCAGCAGCTTAGTCTCAGATACGCAGTATTTT CASSLVSDTQYF
15 TRBJ1-1 . TRBV7-9 . TGTGCCAGCAGCGTCGTTGTGGGAAAGGCTGGTGAAGCTTTCTTT CASSVVVGKAGEAFF
15 TRBJ1-1 . TRBV9 . TGTGCCAGCAGCGTAGATCCGGGGATGAACACTGAAGCTTTCTTT CASSVDPGMNTEAFF
14 TRBJ1-1 . TRBV6-5 TRBD1 TGTGCCAGCAGAACTACAGGGGCGAACACTGAAGCTTTCTTT CASRTTGANTEAFF
15 TRBJ2-1 . TRBV6-6 TRBD2 TGTGCCAGCAGAACACTAGCGGGAGGGCCTAATGAGCAGTTCTTC CASRTLAGGPNEQFF
13 TRBJ1-5 . TRBV7-9 . TGTGCCAGCAGCTTTTCAGGGGACCAGCCCCAGCATTTT CASSFSGDQPQHF
16 TRBJ2-3 . TRBV7-2 TRBD2 TGTGCCAGCAGCTTACGCGGGAGGGGGTTAGCAGATACGCAGTATTTT CASSLRGRGLADTQYF
15 TRBJ1-5 . TRBV7-8 . TGTGCCAGCAGCTTAGCTTCCGGGGGGGATCAGCCCCAGCATTTT CASSLASGGDQPQHF
13 TRBJ2-5 . TRBV29-1 . TGCAGCGTTGAAGATACAGTGAAAGAGACCCAGTACTTC CSVEDTVKETQYF
12 TRBJ1-2 once TRBV29-1 . TGCAGCACTGAACCGGGGGGTGGTGGCTACACCTTC CSTEPGGGGYTF
14 TRBJ2-2 . TRBV6-4 . TGTGCCAGCAGTGAAGGAAGTGACACCGGGGAGCTGTTTTTT CASSEGSDTGELFF
15 TRBJ1-2 . TRBV5-6 . TGTGCCAGCAGTCCAGGGATAAGGGGTAACTATGGCTACACCTTC CASSPGIRGNYGYTF
13 TRBJ2-7 . TRBV10-3 . TGTGCCATCAGTGAGTCGACCGCGGGTGAGCAGTACTTC CAISESTAGEQYF
15 TRBJ2-5 once TRBV6-1 TRBD1 TGTGCCAGCAGTGAAGCGGACAGGGCGCAAGAGACCCAGTACTTC CASSEADRAQETQYF
13 TRBJ2-7 . TRBV14 . TGTGCCAGCAGCGCGCCATTCGGTGGTCAGCAGTACTTC CASSAPFGGQQYF
15 TRBJ2-2 . TRBV5-5 . TGTGCCAGCAGCTTTTCCGGGGCGCACACCGGGGAGCTGTTTTTT CASSFSGAHTGELFF
15 TRBJ1-4 . TRBV4-2 . TGTGCCAGCAGCCCTGCCCCCGAAGGGAGGGAAAAACTGTTTTTT CASSPAPEGREKLFF
15 TRBJ1-3 . TRBV4-2 . TGTGCCAGCAGCCAAGGGGAAGACAGGGGAAACACCATATATTTT CASSQGEDRGNTIYF
11 TRBJ2-1 . TRBV29-1 . TGCAGCGTTGAACTAGTCCATGAGCAGTTCTTC CSVELVHEQFF
13 TRBJ1-2 . TRBV19 . TGTGCCAGTAGTATAAGCAGGGGTACTGGCTACACCTTC CASSISRGTGYTF